This T cell receptor (beta chain) comes out of a study of T cell repertoires in aging, cancer and after chemotherapy. Germline trimming cut 6 bases from V and 4 bases from J; bases unmatched to any gene: 10. CDR1 is SGHRS, CDR2 YFSETQ, per germline. The CDR3 runs 15 residues. A mixed TRB-A/B primer pool amplified rearranged TRB by multiplex touch-down PCR. TCRdb re-analysed the multiplex PCR reads in MiXCR, keeping a single row per CDR3 protein. Here the sample spans 10,000 to 15,000 distinct CDR3 sequences, less than 40% being singletons. TCR beta rearrangements were amplified from peripheral blood genomic DNA.

This TCR came from a human donor in good health. The donor label of this sample is uncertain. The sample comprised blood. The chain combines TRBV5-1 with TRBJ2-1; 7 bases line up with TRBD1. In DNA form, the CDR3 reads TGCGCCAGCACGGCCCAAGGACAGGCTTACAATGAGCAGTTCTTC. As protein: CASTAQGQAYNEQFF.